The entry that follows covers one T cell receptor (beta chain) sequence. Its antigen is unidentified. TCRdb's copy holds only in-frame clones and misses some; the assay was immunoSEQ multiplex PCR. The sample has approximately 92,000 clones; 86% are singletons. The sample belongs to a study of T cell responses to AZD1222 COVID-19 vaccine. About the research overall: Combined were second doses at about 4 or about 12 weeks. Points from the study as a whole: The peak T cell response came first, and repertoires were sampled only after it.

V was cut by 3 bases and J by 5 bases, with 10 bases left in between. The germline CDR1 and CDR2 sequences are SEHNR and FQNEAQ (reference sequence). The CDR3 contains 13 residues. Sample: peripheral blood, taken on day 0 of AZD1222 vaccination. The genes are TRBV7-9 and TRBJ2-5; unclear D gene. This sequence originates from an adult in good health. CDR3 bases: TGTGCCAGCAGCTTCGTGGGTTTTGAGACCCAGTACTTC. It specifies CASSFVGFETQYF.